A single sample gave rise to the 27 T cell receptor beta chains below, sequenced in a study of blood T cell repertoires in COVID-19. Repertoires were generated with immunoSEQ multiplex PCR, while TCRdb's copy carries only in-frame clones and drops some. The table includes roughly 380,000 clones, about 91% detected once. Material: peripheral blood. These receptors were collected from a woman between 40 and 55 years old with COVID-19, enrolled during active disease.

V gene TRBV7-8 combines with J gene TRBJ1-3, with a possible D match to TRBD1 (5 bases). The V end was cut by 5 bases, the J end by 0 bases, with 8 bases between. Germline CDR1 and CDR2: SGHVS and FQNEAQ. The CDR3 contains 14 residues. The CDR3 loop reads CASSEQVSGNTIYF. The CDR3 coding sequence is TGTGCCAGCAGCGAACAGGTCTCTGGAAACACCATATATTTT.

V gene TRBV6-5 combines with J gene TRBJ1-1; D remains unclear. In germline, CDR1 is MNHEY, CDR2 SVGAGI. V was pared by 2 bases and J by 4 bases, with 17 bases between. The CDR3 spans 16 residues. CDR3 nucleotide sequence: TGTGCCAGCAGTTACGGCTCAGGAATTGCGGGCACTGAAGCTTTCTTT. It translates to CASSYGSGIAGTEAFF.

The chain joins TRBV6-2 or TRBV6-3 to TRBJ1-5; no reliable D call. The ends were cut back, 3 bases at V and 6 bases at J, with 9 bases in the middle. There are 13 residues in the CDR3. Germline V gives CDR1 MNHEY, CDR2 SVGEGT. The CDR3 here is CASSYLAGQPQHF. The CDR3 bases are TGTGCCAGCAGTTATTTAGCGGGTCAGCCCCAGCATTTT.

This clone appeared a few times. V gene TRBV7-2 combines with J gene TRBJ1-6, with 10 bases identical to TRBD1. This CDR3 has 16 residues. Unmatched junction bases numbered 12, after V lost 5 bases and J lost 11 bases. CDR1 is SGHTA and CDR2 is FQGNSA in the germline V gene. The CDR3 region is CASSPDPGQGKTPLHF. The CDR3 nucleotides are TGTGCCAGCAGCCCAGATCCGGGACAGGGGAAGACACCCCTCCACTTT.

This CDR3 reads CASSLGPGRVYGYTF. CDR3 in DNA: TGTGCCAGCAGCTTAGGTCCGGGCAGGGTATATGGCTACACCTTC. The chain uses TRBV7-2 and TRBJ1-2, with a weak D call TRBD1 (5 bases). V was trimmed by 1 base and J by 5 bases, leaving 14 bases between them. Germline V gene data show CDR1 as SGHTA and CDR2 as FQGNSA. The CDR3 length is 15 residues.

V is TRBV24-1 and J is TRBJ2-3; a possible D gene is TRBD1 (6 bases). The CDR3 is made up of 14 amino acids. Germline V gives CDR1 KGHDR, CDR2 SFDVKD. V lost 3 bases to trimming and J lost 6 bases, with 12 bases between them. The CDR3 sequence is CATSDHTGFDTQYF. The DNA for the CDR3 is TGTGCCACCAGTGATCATACAGGGTTTGATACGCAGTATTTT.

The chain links TRBV7-9 to TRBJ2-7; D not resolved. The CDR3 has 14 residues. Trimming took off 2 bases at V and 2 bases at J, with 10 bases between the two ends. Per germline, CDR1 SEHNR and CDR2 FQNEAQ (reference sequence). CDR3 protein: CASSLSGLAYEQYF. In nucleotides, the CDR3 is TGTGCCAGCAGCTTATCGGGTTTAGCCTACGAGCAGTACTTC.

The chain carries TRBV5-4 and TRBJ2-7, with 8 bases matching TRBD1. Germline CDR1 is SGHNT and CDR2 is YYREEE (reference sequence). Unmatched junction bases numbered 6, after V lost 4 bases and J lost 0 bases. The CDR3 is made up of 15 amino acids. CDR3 nucleotide sequence: TGTGCCAGCAGCGTCGGGACAGGTAGCTCCTACGAGCAGTACTTC. Translation: CASSVGTGSSYEQYF.

This clone was observed a handful of times. V usage is TRBV6-5 and J usage is TRBJ1-6; the match to TRBD1 covers 9 bases. Germline V gene lookup returns CDR1 MNHEY and CDR2 SVGAGI. V dropped 2 bases and J dropped 14; count of bases not matched to a gene: 13. This CDR3 spans 16 amino acids. The CDR3 sequence is CASSYHDPGQGWTLHF. The CDR3 coding sequence is TGTGCCAGCAGTTACCACGATCCGGGACAGGGTTGGACCCTCCACTTT.

V usage is TRBV5-1 and J usage is TRBJ2-7, with a tentative D call TRBD1 (6 bases). Trimming left V 4 bases short and J 0 bases short, with 11 bases between. CDR1 and CDR2 from the germline V gene are SGHRS and YFSETQ. The CDR3 extends over 14 amino acids. CDR3 in amino acids: CASSRDRSSYEQYF. The CDR3 nucleotides read TGCGCCAGCAGCCGTGACAGGAGCTCCTACGAGCAGTACTTC. Full variable domain (outside the CDR3, taken from reference TRBV5-1 and TRBJ2-7): KAGVTQTPRYLIKTRGQQVTLSCSPISGHRSVSWYQQTPGQGLQFLFEYFSETQRNKGNFPGRFSGRQFSNSRSEMNVSTLELGDSALYLCASSRDRSSYEQYFGPGTRLTVT.

This sequence joins TRBV25-1 and TRBJ1-1, with no clear D. There are 11 residues in the CDR3. V lost 8 bases, J lost 7 bases, and 11 bases lay in between. The germline V gene encodes CDR1 MGHDK and CDR2 SYGVNS. CDR3 in DNA: TGTGCCAGCCCTATACGGGTTGAAGCTTTCTTT. It encodes CASPIRVEAFF.

DNA for the CDR3: TGTGCCAGTCTCCGGGATGTCCGGGGGAATGAGCAGTTCTTC. It yields the protein CASLRDVRGNEQFF. This chain connects TRBV6-1 to TRBJ2-1; possibly TRBD2 for D (6 bases). Germline V CDR1 and CDR2: MNHNS, SASEGT. CDR3 size: 14 residues. Trimming stripped 9 bases from V and 7 bases from J, with 19 bases between.

The chain recombines TRBV19 with TRBJ1-1, with 7 bases that match TRBD1. The CDR3 runs 15 residues. Per germline, CDR1 LNHDA and CDR2 SQIVND (reference sequence). Trimming at V came to 8 bases and at J to 2 bases, leaving 11 bases not matched to a gene. The CDR3 nucleotides read TGTGCCAGTTCGCGACCGGGACAGACTAACACTGAAGCTTTCTTT. Residues: CASSRPGQTNTEAFF.

The genes are TRBV5-1 and TRBJ2-5; weak D call: TRBD1 (6 bases). The length of the CDR3 is 17 residues. The germline gives CDR1 SGHRS, CDR2 YFSETQ. Trimming stripped 4 bases from V and 2 bases from J, with 21 bases between. CDR3 protein: CASSLLPNREWQETQYF. CDR3 nucleotide sequence: TGCGCCAGCAGCCTCCTCCCAAACAGGGAGTGGCAAGAGACCCAGTACTTC.

The chain couples TRBV10-3 to TRBJ2-1; 8 bases agree with TRBD1. The CDR3 consists of 14 residues. The germline gives CDR1 ENHRY, CDR2 SYGVKD. V gave up 4 bases and J gave up 5 bases; unmatched junction bases: 4. DNA of the CDR3: TGTGCCATCAGTGCAGGGGGCGCGAACAATGAGCAGTTCTTC. This codes for CAISAGGANNEQFF.

The chain uses TRBV4-1 and TRBJ1-1, with unresolved D. The V gene's germline CDR1 is MGHRA and CDR2 YSYEKL. The CDR3 is made up of 14 amino acids. Trimming removed 1 base at V and 5 bases at J, with 11 bases between. CDR3: CASSQGHLRTEAFF. CDR3 bases: TGCGCCAGCAGCCAAGGGCACCTGAGGACTGAAGCTTTCTTT.

V is TRBV27 and J is TRBJ1-6; D is possibly TRBD1 (6 bases). The length of the CDR3 is 17 residues. Deletions cut 5 bases from V and 2 bases from J, with 16 bases between. Germline values: CDR1 MNHEY, CDR2 SMNVEV (reference sequence). CDR3 amino acids: CASSELGQKTYNSPLHF. In DNA form, the CDR3 reads TGTGCCAGCAGTGAGCTCGGACAGAAGACCTATAATTCACCCCTCCACTTT.

This clone was observed a few times. The chain employs TRBV19 and TRBJ1-5; D is unclear. The CDR3 has 15 residues. Trimming removed 3 bases at V and 2 bases at J, with 11 bases between. Germline V gene lookup returns CDR1 LNHDA and CDR2 SQIVND (reference sequence). The CDR3 DNA follows: TGTGCCAGTAGTATGGCGGTATTGGGCAATCAGCCCCAGCATTTT. Amino acid sequence: CASSMAVLGNQPQHF.

This sequence joins TRBV18 and TRBJ2-1; TRBD1 matches 7 bases. The junction had 11 bases not matched to a gene; V was cut back by 2 bases and J by 10 bases. This CDR3 has 15 residues. Germline V gene sequence: CDR1 KGHSH, CDR2 LQKENI. Here the CDR3 reads CASSPSRQGEREQFF. The CDR3 DNA sequence: TGTGCCAGCTCACCATCGAGACAGGGCGAGAGGGAGCAGTTCTTC.

V is TRBV30 and J is TRBJ1-5; the D is unclear. The ends were cut back, 4 bases at V and 0 bases at J, with 10 bases in the middle. The germline CDR1 and CDR2 sequences are GTSNPN and SVGIG (reference sequence). This CDR3 region has 14 residues. The CDR3 region is CAWNAGFSNQPQHF. CDR3 DNA: TGTGCCTGGAACGCCGGGTTTAGCAATCAGCCCCAGCATTTT.

This chain connects TRBV28 to TRBJ1-3, with no clear D. V lost 6 bases, J lost 0 bases, and 9 bases lay in between. CDR1 MDHEN and CDR2 SYDVKM come from the germline V gene. The CDR3 loop spans 14 amino acids. The CDR3 reads CASRPPSSGNTIYF. DNA for the CDR3: TGTGCCAGCAGACCTCCGAGCTCTGGAAACACCATATATTTT.

The rearrangement links TRBV12-3 or TRBV12-4 to TRBJ1-2; TRBD1 matches 7 bases. There are 13 residues in the CDR3. V dropped 6 bases and J dropped 8; count of bases not matched to a gene: 9. As DNA, the CDR3 is TGTGCCAGCAGCCTCGGACAGGCGCGGGGCTACACCTTC. It specifies CASSLGQARGYTF.

V is TRBV5-1 and J is TRBJ1-3; D uncertain. This CDR3 has 16 amino acids. Trimming cost V 0 bases and J 0 bases, with 10 bases left between them. CDR1 SGHRS and CDR2 YFSETQ come from the germline V gene. CDR3 DNA sequence: TGCGCCAGCAGCTTGGTTCGGGTCAACTCTGGAAACACCATATATTTT. Its translation is CASSLVRVNSGNTIYF.

The V call is TRBV4-3, the J call TRBJ2-7; TRBD2 might be the D (5 bases). The CDR3 totals 15 residues. In germline, CDR1 is LGHNA, CDR2 YSLEER. The V end was cut by 0 bases, the J end by 3 bases, with 12 bases between. This chain's CDR3 is CASSQEGSGRYEQYF. The CDR3 coding sequence is TGCGCCAGCAGCCAAGAAGGGAGCGGTCGCTACGAGCAGTACTTC.

This clone was detected once. The chain employs TRBV5-8 and TRBJ1-6; perhaps TRBD1 as D (5 bases). The CDR3 has 16 residues. Germline V gene sequence: CDR1 SGHTS, CDR2 YDEGEE. Trimming took 6 bases from V and 5 from J, leaving 18 bases between them. CDR3 bases: TGTGCCAGCACCCTTTGGGTAGGGGAAAATAATTCACCCCTCCACTTT. It is translated as CASTLWVGENNSPLHF. Looking up the rest from reference TRBV5-8 and TRBJ1-6 gives the full variable domain: EAGVTQSPTHLIKTRGQQATLRCSPISGHTSVYWYQQALGLGLQFLLWYDEGEERNRGNFPPRFSGRQFPNYSSELNVNALELEDSALYLCASTLWVGENNSPLHFGNGTRLTVT.

The chain is built from TRBV28 and TRBJ2-7, with 7 bases fitting TRBD2. From germline, CDR1 is MDHEN and CDR2 SYDVKM. CDR3 size: 17 residues. V was pared by 3 bases and J by 0 bases, with 11 bases of the junction left unmatched. The CDR3 loop is CASSFGWSGVTSYEQYF. CDR3 DNA: TGTGCCAGCAGTTTTGGTTGGAGCGGGGTGACCTCCTACGAGCAGTACTTC.

The chain uses TRBV29-1 and TRBJ1-5, with unresolved D. Germline V lookup: CDR1 SQVTM, CDR2 ANQGSEA. Deletions cut 4 bases from V and 7 bases from J, with 11 bases between. CDR3 length equals 12 residues. As DNA, the CDR3 is TGCAGCGTTGGGGTTGGCGGGCAGCCCCAGCATTTT. Amino acids: CSVGVGGQPQHF.